This T cell receptor (beta chain) was observed in a study of blood T cell repertoires in COVID-19 (TCRdb year 2020). Turning to the overall study: Samples from collaborators originated in the United States, Italy and Spain and spanned both the acute and convalescent phases of COVID-19. Nearly every sample came with metadata listing a de-identified subject ID, COVID-19 status, age in years and sex. Samples came from the ongoing ImmuneRACE study (first 160 participants) plus 1,254 subjects from 6 global collaborators. The prospective study material was composed of cDNA or gDNA derived from T cells, B-cell-depleted T cells, or PBMCs. Where HLA class I and class II types were available, the types were taken from metadata supplied by the sample provider, not from assay-based typing. The repertoires were released in a freely available public database intended as a resource for research on the immune response to SARS-CoV-2. Subjects who had been exposed to COVID-19, were actively infected with it, or had recovered from it provided the deeply sampled blood TCRbeta repertoires that made up the dataset. Study-wide conclusions, independent of this receptor: How much clinical and demographic metadata was included differed by source and by participant, and the metadata was provided uncurated.

The collaborating institutions used their own protocols to collect whole blood in K2EDTA tubes. For TCRbeta analysis, collaborator samples were shipped as frozen whole blood, as isolated PBMCs, or as DNA extracted from either sample type. The germline V gene provides CDR1 SGDLS and CDR2 YYNGEE. The junction shows trimming of 2 bases on V and 8 bases on J, and the gene matches do not reach 7 bases of it. The CDR3 numbers 15 residues from cysteine through phenylalanine. The sequence is cut down to CDR3 DNA, 45 bases in frame from base 1. A remark on this clone: The specificity of this receptor is unknown. No base-level quality is on record; no much larger clone is a single base apart.

TCRbeta CDR3 regions were amplified from genomic DNA using the immunoSEQ Assay, a bias-controlled multiplex PCR. The source study handled its data this way. Within the assay, amplification of reference gene primers was used to estimate how many nucleated cells each sample contained. Sequence reads were collapsed and filtered to measure the absolute abundance of every unique TCRbeta CDR3 rearrangement. For each sample, productive Simpson clonality was calculated as the square root of Simpson's diversity index across productive rearrangements. TCRdb holds this immuneACCESS table with in-frame rearrangements only. Some clones are missing; in checked studies, unresolved V genes explain under half, and the rest has no known cause. Clone size and the V and J calls come from that table; the DNA yielded D and trimming. The sample table records a few hundred thousand clones; about 87% of these occur just once. The ten biggest clones cover roughly 3.1% of the sample.

The rearranged chain carries TRBV9 and TRBJ2-4; 10 central nucleotides agree with TRBD2. This receptor was obtained from a human donor in a cohort sampled during active COVID-19. What was sequenced was peripheral blood. The CDR3 reads as follows: CASSVAGTSEYIQYF. The nucleotides are TGTGCCAGCAGCGTTGCTGGGACTAGCGAATACATTCAGTACTTC.